Listed below are T cell receptor beta chains from one sample, sequenced in a study of CD8 T cells in ankylosing spondylitis. TCRdb re-analysed the 5' RACE reads in MiXCR, keeping a single row per CDR3 protein. This table has roughly 700,000 distinct CDR3 sequences, about 20% appearing once. The specimen was blood, either unsorted or a sorted T cell fraction (not recorded which). The receptors here all came from a male donor with ankylosing spondylitis. Each CDR3 is given with its conserved first and last residue. D genes are given only for firm matches. Not all rows give a size; the values are once, few, many and, for expanded clones, a class.

D gene	clone size	V gene	J gene	CDR3 DNA	CDR3 protein
TRBD1	few	TRBV12-3/TRBV12-4	TRBJ2-7	TGTGCCAGCAGTCCAGGGACAGCCTGGGAGCAGTACTTC	CASSPGTAWEQYF
TRBD2	few	TRBV6-5	TRBJ2-1	TGTGCCAGCAGTTACTTGGGACTAGTTTTCGCTGAGCAGTTCTTC	CASSYLGLVFAEQFF
NA	few	TRBV28	TRBJ2-5	TGTGCCAGCAGTTTGCCTATTACGGGCCAAGAGACCCAGTACTTC	CASSLPITGQETQYF
NA	few	TRBV6-2/TRBV6-3	TRBJ2-7	TGTGCCAGCAGTTACGGAGGTTGGGAGCAGTACTTC	CASSYGGWEQYF
TRBD1	NA	TRBV4-1	TRBJ2-7	TGCGCCAGCAGCCACATTATGACAGGGGGTGGCTACGAGCAGTACTTC	CASSHIMTGGGYEQYF
NA	NA	TRBV9	TRBJ2-5	TGTGCCAGCAGCGTAGCGTCAGGGCCAGAGACCCAGTACTTC	CASSVASGPETQYF
TRBD1	NA	TRBV5-5	TRBJ2-5	TGTGCCAGCAGCGCGACAGGGATGGAGACCCAGTACTTC	CASSATGMETQYF
TRBD2	NA	TRBV7-9	TRBJ2-7	TGTGCCAGCAGCTCCCGGGGGGGGCTCGAGGAGCAGTACTTC	CASSSRGGLEEQYF
NA	many	TRBV12-3/TRBV12-4	TRBJ1-6	TGTGCCAGCAGTTTGGGGTTGGCACCCCTCCACTTT	CASSLGLAPLHF
TRBD2	NA	TRBV28	TRBJ2-5	TGTGCCAGCAGCCTACTAGCGGGAGGGAGTGAGACCCAGTACTTC	CASSLLAGGSETQYF
TRBD2	NA	TRBV6-2/TRBV6-3	TRBJ2-1	TGTGCCAGCAGGGGCCTGGGACTAGCGGGACTAAGATCCTACAATGAGCAGTTCTTC	CASRGLGLAGLRSYNEQFF
NA	few	TRBV12-3/TRBV12-4	TRBJ1-3	TGTGCCAGCAGACCCGGGCCCTCTGGAAACACCATATATTTT	CASRPGPSGNTIYF
TRBD2	NA	TRBV9	TRBJ2-3	TGTGCCAGCAGCGTATTTCGGGAGGGGGATACGCAGTATTTT	CASSVFREGDTQYF
NA	few	TRBV29-1	TRBJ1-1	TGCAGCGCTGTTCGACCACCGGTGAACACTGAAGCTTTCTTT	CSAVRPPVNTEAFF
NA	few	TRBV18	TRBJ1-4	TGTGCCAGCTCACCCTCGGAGGGTGCAACTAATGAAAAACTGTTTTTT	CASSPSEGATNEKLFF
TRBD1	few	TRBV6-2/TRBV6-3	TRBJ2-2	TGTGCCAGCAGTTACGAGCTGACAGGGGAGAACACCGGGGAGCTGTTTTTT	CASSYELTGENTGELFF
TRBD2	few	TRBV12-3/TRBV12-4	TRBJ2-5	TGTGCCAGCAGTTTAAGGATAGCGGGTGTTCAAGAGACCCAGTACTTC	CASSLRIAGVQETQYF
NA	NA	TRBV7-3	TRBJ2-2	TGTGCCAGCAGCTTAAGGGGGGCTAGCAGCGGCACCGGGGAGCTGTTTTTT	CASSLRGASSGTGELFF
TRBD1	NA	TRBV20-1	TRBJ2-3	TGCAGTGCTCCGACAGGGGGCGCGGGAGATACGCAGTATTTT	CSAPTGGAGDTQYF
NA	NA	TRBV9	TRBJ2-3	TGTGCCAGCAGCGTAGGACAGTACTCCACAGATACGCAGTATTTT	CASSVGQYSTDTQYF
TRBD2	NA	TRBV4-1	TRBJ2-4	TGCGCCAGCAGCGAAAGGCTAGCGGGAGCCGCAGATGGAATTCAGTACTTC	CASSERLAGAADGIQYF
TRBD2	NA	TRBV4-2	TRBJ2-1	TGTGCCAGCAGCCAAGAAGGGGAGGGTTGGCATGAGCAGTTCTTC	CASSQEGEGWHEQFF
NA	NA	TRBV2	TRBJ2-5	TGTGCCAGCAGTGATGACCAGATGCGGTCCCAGTACTTC	CASSDDQMRSQYF
TRBD2	few	TRBV5-1	TRBJ2-1	TGCGCCAGCGGGGGGGAGGGGTACAATGAGCAGTTCTTC	CASGGEGYNEQFF
NA	few	TRBV4-2	TRBJ1-5	TGTGCCAGCAGCCAAGACAGAACTTCCAATCAGCCCCAGCATTTT	CASSQDRTSNQPQHF
TRBD2	NA	TRBV25-1	TRBJ2-1	TGTGCCAGCAGTGAAGGGACTAGCGGGAGAAGGGGTGAGCAGTTCTTC	CASSEGTSGRRGEQFF
TRBD1	NA	TRBV7-8	TRBJ1-6	TGTGCCAGCACACCGGGACAGGGGAGTAGCTCCTATAATTCACCCCTCCACTTT	CASTPGQGSSSYNSPLHF
NA	NA	TRBV28	TRBJ1-1	TGTGCCAGCAGTTGGGGACAAGGAAAAGAAGGGGACACTGAAGCTTTCTTT	CASSWGQGKEGDTEAFF
NA	NA	TRBV6-1	TRBJ1-2	TGTGCCAGCAGCCCCGGAGGGGTCCATGGCTACACCTTC	CASSPGGVHGYTF
TRBD1	NA	TRBV20-1	TRBJ1-2	TGCAGTGCTAGGAAGGGACAGAATAACTATGGCTACACCTTC	CSARKGQNNYGYTF
TRBD1	few	TRBV4-2	TRBJ2-2	TGTGCCAGCAATAACCGGGGACAGGGTGCGGACACCGGGGAGCTGTTTTTT	CASNNRGQGADTGELFF
NA	NA	TRBV5-1	TRBJ2-1	TGCGCCAGCAGCTTGACGTTGCTGAGGGAGGTTGGCAATGAGCAGTTCTTC	CASSLTLLREVGNEQFF
TRBD1	many	TRBV20-1	TRBJ2-5	TGCAGTGCTGCTGGACAGGGAAGTTTGGAGCAGCAAGAGACCCAGTACTTC	CSAAGQGSLEQQETQYF
NA	few	TRBV24-1	TRBJ1-2	TGTGCCACCAGTGATTTAGGGACTGGCTACACCTTC	CATSDLGTGYTF
TRBD1	NA	TRBV9	TRBJ2-1	TGTGCCAGCAGCGCCTCCGGACAGGGGGCCCCCTACAATGAGCAGTTCTTC	CASSASGQGAPYNEQFF